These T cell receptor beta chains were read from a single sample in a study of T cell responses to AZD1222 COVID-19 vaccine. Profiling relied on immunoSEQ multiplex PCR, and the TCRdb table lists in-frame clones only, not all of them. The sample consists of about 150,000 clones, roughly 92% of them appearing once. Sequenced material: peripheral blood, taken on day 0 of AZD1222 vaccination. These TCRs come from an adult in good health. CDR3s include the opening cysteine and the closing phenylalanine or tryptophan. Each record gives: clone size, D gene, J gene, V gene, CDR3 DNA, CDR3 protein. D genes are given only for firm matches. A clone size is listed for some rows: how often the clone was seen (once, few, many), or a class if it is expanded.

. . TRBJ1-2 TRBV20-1 TGCAGTGCTAGTCGGCTCCGTAACTATGGCTACACCTTC CSASRLRNYGYTF
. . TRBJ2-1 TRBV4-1 TGCGCCAGCAGCCAAGCCTCGCCGACTAGTAGTCTTTGGTTCTTC CASSQASPTSSLWFF
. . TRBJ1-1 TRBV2 TGTGCCAGCAGTGAAGCACCCACGCGTGTCGCTTTCTTT CASSEAPTRVAFF
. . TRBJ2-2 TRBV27 TGTGCCAGCAGTTTAGATTACCCCGGGGAGCTGTTTTTT CASSLDYPGELFF
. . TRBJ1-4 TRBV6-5 TGTGCCAGCAGTTACGGGGAGACTAATGAAAAACTGTTTTTT CASSYGETNEKLFF
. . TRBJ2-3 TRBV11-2 TGTGCCAGCAGCTTAGAACTGATCGATACGCAGTATTTT CASSLELIDTQYF
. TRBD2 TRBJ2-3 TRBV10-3 TGTGCCATCAAGGCGGGGGGGCAAGGGAGCACAGATACGCAGTATTTT CAIKAGGQGSTDTQYF
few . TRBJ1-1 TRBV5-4 TGTGCCAGCAGCTTGGAAAGCGACACTGAAGCTTTCTTT CASSLESDTEAFF
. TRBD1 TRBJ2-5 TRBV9 TGTGCCAGCAGCGTAGGTACAGGGGGTATCCAAGAGACCCAGTACTTC CASSVGTGGIQETQYF
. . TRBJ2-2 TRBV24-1 TGTGCCACCAGTGATTTGGGACCAGAGACCGGGGAGCTGTTTTTT CATSDLGPETGELFF
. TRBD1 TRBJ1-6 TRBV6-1 TGTGCCAGCAGTGAAGAAGTACAGGGGGGATTGGCGCCCCTCCACTTT CASSEEVQGGLAPLHF
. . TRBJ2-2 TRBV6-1 TGTGCCAGCAGTGTTTGGGACACATCGAACACCGGGGAGCTGTTTTTT CASSVWDTSNTGELFF
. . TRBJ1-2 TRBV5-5 TGTGCCAGCAGCCAAAGGGGGAACGATCTCGGTTCCTATGGCTACACCTTC CASSQRGNDLGSYGYTF
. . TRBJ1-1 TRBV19 TGTGCCAGTAGTCTGGGGACCGCGGACACTGAAGCTTTCTTT CASSLGTADTEAFF
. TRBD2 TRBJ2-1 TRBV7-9 TGTGCCAGCAGCTCCGGGCAGCGGGAGAGATACAATGAGCAGTTCTTC CASSSGQRERYNEQFF
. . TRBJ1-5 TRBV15 TGTGCCACTGAGAACGGTGATAGCAATCAGCCCCAGCATTTT CATENGDSNQPQHF
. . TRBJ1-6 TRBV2 TGTGCCAGCAGTGATAGAGGGTATTGGGGTTCACCCCTCCACTTT CASSDRGYWGSPLHF
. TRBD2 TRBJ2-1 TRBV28 TGTGCCAGCAGTTTCTCCCATCGGACTAGCAAGAATGAGCAGTTCTTC CASSFSHRTSKNEQFF
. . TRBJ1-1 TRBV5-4 TGTGCCAGCAGCGGGAACACTGAAGCTTTCTTT CASSGNTEAFF
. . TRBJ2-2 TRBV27 TGTGCCACCCCCACAGCGCGCACCGGGGAGCTGTTTTTT CATPTARTGELFF
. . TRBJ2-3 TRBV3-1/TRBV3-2 TGTGCCAGCAGCCAAGCCAGGCCGGAGGAGCAGTATTTT CASSQARPEEQYF
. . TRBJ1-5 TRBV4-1 TGCGCCAGCAGCCAAGATCTACGCAGAAATCAGCCCCAGCATTTT CASSQDLRRNQPQHF
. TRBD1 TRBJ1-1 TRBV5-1 TGCGCCAGCAGCTTGGTTGGGACAGGGGGTACTGAAGCTTTCTTT CASSLVGTGGTEAFF
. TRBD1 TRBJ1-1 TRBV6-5 TGTGCCAGCAGTAACCCGACAGGGATGAACACTGAAGCTTTCTTT CASSNPTGMNTEAFF
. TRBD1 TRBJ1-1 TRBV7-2 TGTGCCAGCAGCTTAGGGGGACAGTTCACTGAAGCTTTCTTT CASSLGGQFTEAFF
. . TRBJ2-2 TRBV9 TGTGCCAGCAGCATAGCTCCCGGGGAGCTGTTTTTT CASSIAPGELFF
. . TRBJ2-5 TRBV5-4 TGTGCCAGCAGCTTGGCCCGACGAATACAAGAGACCCAGTACTTC CASSLARRIQETQYF
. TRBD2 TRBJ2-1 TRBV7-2 TGTGCCAGCAGCTTATGGGGGGGCAATGAGCAGTTCTTC CASSLWGGNEQFF
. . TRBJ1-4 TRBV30 TGTGCCTGGAGCCTGGGACGGTTTAATGAAAAACTGTTTTTT CAWSLGRFNEKLFF
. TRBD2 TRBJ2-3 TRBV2 TGTGCCAGCAGTGAAAGGACTAGCGGGCTGGGAGATACGCAGTATTTT CASSERTSGLGDTQYF
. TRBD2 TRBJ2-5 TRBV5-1 TGCGCCAGCAGCTTGGGACTAGCCCAAGAGACCCAGTACTTC CASSLGLAQETQYF
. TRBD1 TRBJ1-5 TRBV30 TGTGCCTGGAGTGTCAGGGGGCGAGGCAATCAGCCCCAGCATTTT CAWSVRGRGNQPQHF
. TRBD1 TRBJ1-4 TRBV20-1 TGCAGTGCTAGTACCGGCAGGGGGGATGAAAAACTGTTTTTT CSASTGRGDEKLFF
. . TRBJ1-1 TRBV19 TGTGCCAGTAATCTCGGGGTAGGATCTGAAGCTTTCTTT CASNLGVGSEAFF
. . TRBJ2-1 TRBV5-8 TGTGCCAGCCCCTCCTACAATGAGCAGTTCTTC CASPSYNEQFF
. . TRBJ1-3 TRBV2 TGTGCCAGCAGTCGTCCTACAGGGAGAAACACCATATATTTT CASSRPTGRNTIYF
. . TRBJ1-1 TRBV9 TGTGCCAGCAGCCAGACTGGAAACACTGAAGCTTTCTTT CASSQTGNTEAFF
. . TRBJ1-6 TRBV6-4 TGTGCCAGCAGTCCCGGGACTCAAAATTCACCCCTCCACTTT CASSPGTQNSPLHF
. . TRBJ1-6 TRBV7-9 TGTGCCAGCAGCTTAGCGGAAAGTCAGTATAATTCACCCCTCCACTTT CASSLAESQYNSPLHF
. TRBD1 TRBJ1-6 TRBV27 TGTGCCAGCAGTTTCCCCGGACAGGGTTGTTCACCCCTCCACTTT CASSFPGQGCSPLHF
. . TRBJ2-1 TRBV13 TGTGCCAGCAGTTCAGGCGGGTGGCCTGAGCAGTTCTTC CASSSGGWPEQFF
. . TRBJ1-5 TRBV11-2 TGTGCCAGCAGCTTAGACTTCTGGGCTGGGAGCAATCAGCCCCAGCATTTT CASSLDFWAGSNQPQHF
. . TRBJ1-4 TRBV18 TGTGCCAGCTCACCACAATCTAATGAAAAACTGTTTTTT CASSPQSNEKLFF
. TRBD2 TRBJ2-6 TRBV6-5 TGTGCCAGCATGTCGGGGGGATTGGGCAACGTCCTGACTTTC CASMSGGLGNVLTF